The 18 T cell receptor beta chains below all came from one sample that was sequenced in a study of blood T cell repertoires in COVID-19. Sequencing used immunoSEQ multiplex PCR; TCRdb keeps in-frame clones, though not all of them. This sample yields around 220,000 clones, of which 90% are seen a single time; roughly 15% belongs to the top ten. Material for sequencing was PBMCs or T cells enriched from blood (not recorded which). The receptors shown here come from a man aged 25-45 years who had been exposed to COVID-19.

The V gene is TRBV19, the J gene TRBJ2-6; a weak D match, TRBD2 (7 bases). The V end lost 4 bases, the J end lost 2 bases, and 27 bases lay between the germline ends. This CDR3 contains 21 residues. In germline, CDR1 is LNHDA, CDR2 SQIVND (reference sequence). CDR3 bases: TGTGCCAGTAGTACTGACTCCGGGACTACCACAGGGAGGGCTGGGGCCAACGTCCTGACTTTC. Translated: CASSTDSGTTTGRAGANVLTF.

The V call is TRBV9, the J call TRBJ1-2, with TRBD1 as a possible D gene (6 bases). The V and J ends lost 4 bases and 7 bases respectively, with 23 bases between them. The CDR3 extends over 16 amino acids. The germline V gene has CDR1 SGDLS and CDR2 YYNGEE. CDR3 sequence: CASSYAQGLGLGGYTF. The CDR3 nucleotides are TGTGCCAGCAGCTATGCACAGGGATTGGGACTAGGTGGCTACACCTTC.

The chain joins TRBV19 to TRBJ1-1; 8 nucleotides line up with TRBD1. Germline CDR1 reads LNHDA; CDR2 reads SQIVND (reference sequence). This CDR3 has 13 amino acids. J gave up 6 bases and V 5 bases, and 5 bases lay outside the gene matches. DNA of the CDR3: TGTGCCAGTAGTCCAGGGGGCTTCTCTGAAGCTTTCTTT. This translates into CASSPGGFSEAFF. Filled out from reference TRBV19 and TRBJ1-1, the complete variable domain reads DGGITQSPKYLFRKEGQNVTLSCEQNLNHDAMYWYRQDPGQGLRLIYYSQIVNDFQKGDIAEGYSVSREKKESFPLTVTSAQKNPTAFYLCASSPGGFSEAFFGQGTRLTVV.

The chain combines TRBV7-2 with TRBJ1-2; 9 bases agree with TRBD1. The CDR3 runs 13 residues. In germline, CDR1 is SGHTA, CDR2 FQGNSA. Germline trimming cut 6 bases from V and 8 bases from J; bases unmatched to any gene: 7. The CDR3 region has the DNA TGTGCCAGCAGTTTAAACAGGGGGCGGGGCTACACCTTC. Translating gives CASSLNRGRGYTF.

The chain has TRBV29-1 and TRBJ1-2, with D perhaps matching TRBD1 (6 bases). Trimming removed 4 bases at V and 7 bases at J, with 13 bases between. Germline V gives CDR1 SQVTM, CDR2 ANQGSEA. CDR3 length: 12 residues. As DNA, the CDR3 is TGCAGCGTTGTGGGGGCGCGGCGTGGCTACACCTTC. Translating it yields CSVVGARRGYTF.

The chain has TRBV11-3 and TRBJ1-1; no clear D. The CDR3 spans 13 residues. Trimming shortened V by 4 bases and J by 3 bases, and 9 bases separated the two germline ends. The V gene's germline CDR1 is SGHNT and CDR2 YENEEA. The CDR3 here is CASSSTRDTEAFF. In DNA, the CDR3 is TGTGCCAGCAGCTCAACCCGGGACACTGAAGCTTTCTTT.

This sequence joins TRBV25-1 and TRBJ1-6; 7 bases are shared with TRBD1. The germline V gene has CDR1 MGHDK and CDR2 SYGVNS. CDR3 length: 12 amino acids. Trimming removed 8 bases from V and 7 bases from J; junction bases left unmatched: 2. In DNA form, the CDR3 reads TGTGCCAGCCGGGGACAGAATTCACCCCTCCACTTT. Translation gives CASRGQNSPLHF.

The V and J genes are TRBV7-6 and TRBJ1-6, with TRBD1 matching 9 bases. The CDR3 is 13 amino acids. The germline V gene has CDR1 SGHVS and CDR2 FNYEAQ. J gave up 12 bases and V 5 bases, and 5 bases lay outside the gene matches. CDR3 DNA sequence: TGTGCCAGCAGCGACAGGGGGAAAGGACCCCTCCACTTT. Translation: CASSDRGKGPLHF.

CDR3 bases: TGTGCCAGCAGCTCTCTATTCGGGACAGGGGGTAACCACGAGCAGTACTTC. As protein: CASSSLFGTGGNHEQYF. The J gene is TRBJ2-7, the V gene TRBV7-2; 11 bases are shared with TRBD1. The CDR3 covers 17 residues. The trim removed 4 bases at V and 5 bases at J, leaving 13 bases unmatched. Germline-derived CDR1 and CDR2 are SGHTA and FQGNSA.

The rearrangement uses TRBV5-6 and TRBJ2-3; TRBD2 matches 8 bases. Losses at the gene ends were 7 bases for V and 4 bases for J; bases not matched to a gene: 5. This CDR3 has 13 amino acids. CDR1 is SGHDT and CDR2 is YYEEEE in the germline V gene. This chain's CDR3 is CASGGGRADTQYF. The CDR3 nucleotides are TGTGCCAGCGGCGGGGGGCGTGCAGATACGCAGTATTTT.

The genes are TRBV2 and TRBJ1-2, with D perhaps TRBD1 (5 bases). Germline V gives CDR1 SNHLY, CDR2 FYNNEI. V shed 10 bases and J shed 7 bases, with 28 bases lying between them. The CDR3 runs 16 residues. The DNA for the CDR3 is TGTGCCATCATAAAACCTCCCTCTCCAGGGTTAACTGGCTACACCTTC. It encodes CAIIKPPSPGLTGYTF.

V and J are TRBV3-1 (or the pseudogene TRBV3-2) and TRBJ2-5; no clear D gene. CDR3 size: 12 residues. V lost 1 base and J 9 bases, leaving 9 bases between the germline ends. CDR1 and CDR2 (germline): LGHDT, YNNKEL (reference sequence). CDR3 DNA: TGTGCCAGCAGCCAAGGACACCCCCCCCAGTACTTC. The encoded protein is CASSQGHPPQYF.

The chain joins TRBV5-1 to TRBJ1-3, with D maybe TRBD1 (6 bases). There are 15 residues in the CDR3. Germline V gene sequence: CDR1 SGHRS, CDR2 YFSETQ. Trimming pared 3 bases from V and 0 bases from J, leaving 10 bases between. This CDR3 reads CASSYSDSSGNTIYF. Written as DNA, the CDR3 is TGCGCCAGCAGCTATTCGGACAGCTCTGGAAACACCATATATTTT.

This rearrangement joins TRBV7-2 to TRBJ1-5; TRBD1 agrees at 8 bases. Germline loops: CDR1 SGHTA, CDR2 FQGNSA. V dropped 5 bases and J dropped 0; count of bases not matched to a gene: 9. The CDR3 has 17 residues. CDR3 protein: CASSPGTGLYSNQPQHF. The CDR3 nucleotides are TGTGCCAGCAGCCCCGGGACAGGACTTTATAGCAATCAGCCCCAGCATTTT.

The J gene is TRBJ1-4, the V gene TRBV11-2; 7 bases line up with TRBD1. Germline V gene data show CDR1 as SGHAT and CDR2 as FQNNGV. V gave up 0 bases and J gave up 0 bases; unmatched junction bases: 7. The CDR3 spans 18 residues. Here the CDR3 reads CASSLDRGQGATNEKLFF. The CDR3 coding sequence is TGTGCCAGCAGCTTAGATAGGGGGCAGGGTGCAACTAATGAAAAACTGTTTTTT.

This clone was recorded only once. This chain uses TRBV19 with TRBJ1-5, with D unresolved. CDR1 is LNHDA, CDR2 SQIVND, per germline (reference sequence). The germline V and J ends were trimmed by 6 bases and 7 bases, with 13 bases remaining between them. The CDR3 covers 13 residues. CDR3 in amino acids: CASRNRTGQPQHF. The CDR3 DNA sequence: TGTGCCAGTAGAAACCGGACGGGACAGCCCCAGCATTTT.

The chain is built from TRBV5-1 and TRBJ2-7; tentatively, D is TRBD1 (6 bases). Germline CDR1 reads SGHRS; CDR2 reads YFSETQ. This CDR3 is 14 amino acids long. Trimming removed 0 bases at V and 3 bases at J, with 10 bases between. The CDR3 bases are TGCGCCAGCAGCTTGGCGCAACAGGGCTACGAGCAGTACTTC. Protein: CASSLAQQGYEQYF.

This chain links TRBV4-2 with TRBJ2-2, with 8 bases that match TRBD1. The V segment lost 3 bases and the J segment 6 bases; nucleotides outside the gene matches: 6. The CDR3 sequence is 15 residues long. Looked up from germline, CDR1 is LGHNA and CDR2 is YNFKEQ. The CDR3 DNA is TGTGCCAGCAGCCACAAGGACAGGGTGGCCGGGGAGCTGTTTTTT. Its translation is CASSHKDRVAGELFF.